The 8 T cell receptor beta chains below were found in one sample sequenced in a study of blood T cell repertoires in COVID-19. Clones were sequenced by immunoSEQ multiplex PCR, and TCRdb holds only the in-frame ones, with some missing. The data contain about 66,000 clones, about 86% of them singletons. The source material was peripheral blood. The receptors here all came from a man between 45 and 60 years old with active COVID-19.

The CDR3 DNA sequence: TGCGCCAGCAGCTTGTTCGGGGCAGATACGCAGTATTTT. Translating gives CASSLFGADTQYF. The chain is built from TRBV5-1 and TRBJ2-3; tentative D call: TRBD2 (5 bases). V lost 1 base, J lost 4 bases, and 7 bases lay in between. Per the germline V gene, CDR1 is SGHRS and CDR2 is YFSETQ. This CDR3 spans 13 amino acids.

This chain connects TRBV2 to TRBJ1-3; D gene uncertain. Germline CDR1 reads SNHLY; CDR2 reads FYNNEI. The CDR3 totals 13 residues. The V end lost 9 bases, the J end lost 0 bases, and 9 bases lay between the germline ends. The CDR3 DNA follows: TGTGCCAGTCACTTGAGCTCTGGAAACACCATATATTTT. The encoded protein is CASHLSSGNTIYF.

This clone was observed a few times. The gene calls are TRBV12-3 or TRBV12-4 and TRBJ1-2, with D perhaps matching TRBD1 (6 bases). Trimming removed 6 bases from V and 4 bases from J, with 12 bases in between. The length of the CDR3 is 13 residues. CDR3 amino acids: CASSRGLSYGYTF. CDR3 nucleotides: TGTGCCAGCAGCAGGGGCTTGTCCTATGGCTACACCTTC.

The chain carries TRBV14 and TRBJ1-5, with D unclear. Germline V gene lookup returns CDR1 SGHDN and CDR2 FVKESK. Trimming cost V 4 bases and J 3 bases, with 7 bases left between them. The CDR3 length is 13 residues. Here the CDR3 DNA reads TGTGCCAGCAGCCGCTATAACAATCAGCCCCAGCATTTT. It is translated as CASSRYNNQPQHF.

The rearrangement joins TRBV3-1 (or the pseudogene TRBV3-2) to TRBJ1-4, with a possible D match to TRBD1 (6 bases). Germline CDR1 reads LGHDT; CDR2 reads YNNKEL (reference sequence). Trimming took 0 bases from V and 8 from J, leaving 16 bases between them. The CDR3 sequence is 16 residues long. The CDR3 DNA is TGTGCCAGCAGCCAAGATAGGGGGACCTCTCGGGAAAAACTGTTTTTT. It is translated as CASSQDRGTSREKLFF.

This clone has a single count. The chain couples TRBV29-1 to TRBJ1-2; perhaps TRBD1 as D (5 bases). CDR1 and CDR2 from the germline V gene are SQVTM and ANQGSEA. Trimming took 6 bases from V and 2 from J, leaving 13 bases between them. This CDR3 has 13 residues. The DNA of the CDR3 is TGCAGCGTGGGGCGGGACGCCAACTATGGCTACACCTTC. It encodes CSVGRDANYGYTF.

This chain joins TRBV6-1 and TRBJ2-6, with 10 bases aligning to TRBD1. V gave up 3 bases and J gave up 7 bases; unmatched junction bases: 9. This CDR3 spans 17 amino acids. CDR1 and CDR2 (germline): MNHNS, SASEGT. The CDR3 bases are TGTGCCAGCAGTGACCAGACAGGGGGCAGAGGCGCCAACGTCCTGACTTTC. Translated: CASSDQTGGRGANVLTF.

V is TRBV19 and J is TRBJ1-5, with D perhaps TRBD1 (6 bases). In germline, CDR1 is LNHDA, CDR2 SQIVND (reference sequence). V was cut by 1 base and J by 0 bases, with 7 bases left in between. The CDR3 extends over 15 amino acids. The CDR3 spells CASSIGTDSNQPQHF. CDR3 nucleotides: TGTGCCAGTAGTATAGGGACAGATAGCAATCAGCCCCAGCATTTT.